The 16 T cell receptor beta chains reported below all come from one sample, sequenced in a study of early T cells in non-severe SARS-CoV-2 infection. TCRdb redid the calling of the 5' RACE reads with MiXCR, one entry per CDR3 protein. The data contain about 31,000 distinct CDR3 sequences, 4.5% to 6% of them singletons. The sample taken for sequencing was whole blood. The receptor source for this set is an adult who was a healthcare worker with PCR-confirmed SARS-CoV-2 infection or an uninfected control (not recorded which).

This clonotype occurred a few times. The CDR3 here is CASSEAPGGNYGYTF. The DNA of the CDR3 is TGTGCCAGCAGTGAAGCCCCAGGGGGTAACTATGGCTACACCTTC. V gene TRBV6-1 combines with J gene TRBJ1-2, with TRBD1 identical over 7 bases. Germline lookup yields CDR1 MNHNS and CDR2 SASEGT. The CDR3 has 15 amino acids. With 0 bases clipped from V and 1 base from J, the junction kept 2 bases outside the gene matches.

This clonotype was seen only a few times. Germline and junction disagree at one end, which may indicate a read error. This sequence joins TRBV7-7 and TRBJ2-1; 9 bases are a match to TRBD2. This CDR3 contains 16 residues. Germline CDR1 is SSHAT and CDR2 is FNYEAQ (reference sequence). CDR3 amino acids: CASSTIAGAPRNEQFF. In nucleotides, the CDR3 is TGTGCTAGCAGCACAATAGCGGGGGCCCCTCGTAATGAGCAGTTCTTC.

This clonotype was detected ten times or more. The chain is built from TRBV11-2 and TRBJ2-2; perhaps TRBD2 as D (5 bases). Germline V gene lookup returns CDR1 SGHAT and CDR2 FQNNGV. The CDR3 runs to 16 residues. V gave up 1 base and J gave up 2 bases, with 11 bases separating them. This CDR3 reads CASSLGAGINTGELFF. CDR3 DNA: TGTGCCAGCAGCTTAGGGGCCGGGATCAACACCGGGGAGCTGTTTTTT.

This clonotype was recorded many times. The genes are TRBV5-5 and TRBJ2-2; perhaps TRBD2 as D (6 bases). The CDR3 runs to 13 residues. The germline V gene has CDR1 SGHKS and CDR2 YYEKEE (reference sequence). The germline V and J ends were trimmed by 3 bases and 6 bases, with 9 bases remaining between them. CDR3: CASSWGVAGELFF. The CDR3 bases are TGTGCCAGCAGCTGGGGGGTAGCCGGGGAGCTGTTTTTT.

In nucleotides, the CDR3 is TGTGCCAGCGGTGGGGCTAGCGGGAGCCACGGGGGTGAGCAGTTCTTC. As protein: CASGGASGSHGGEQFF. This chain connects TRBV28 to TRBJ2-1, with 10 positions matching TRBD2. The CDR3 is 16 residues long. V shed 8 bases, J shed 9 bases, and the junction held 16 bases outside the gene matches. Germline V lookup: CDR1 MDHEN, CDR2 SYDVKM.

This clonotype was seen many times. The V call is TRBV7-9, the J call TRBJ2-2; D not certain. Germline V gives CDR1 SEHNR, CDR2 FQNEAQ (reference sequence). V was clipped by 1 base and J by 4 bases, with 7 bases between them. The CDR3 loop spans 14 amino acids. CDR3 DNA: TGTGCCAGCAGCTTAGAAGCACCCACCGGGGAGCTGTTTTTT. This codes for CASSLEAPTGELFF.

The chain employs TRBV18 and TRBJ2-7; 8 bases map to TRBD2. V shed 3 bases, J shed 0 bases, and the junction held 4 bases outside the gene matches. The CDR3 loop spans 15 amino acids. The V gene's germline CDR1 is KGHSH and CDR2 LQKENI. The CDR3 region has the DNA TGTGCCAGCTCACCCTCCGGGAGGGTCTCCTACGAGCAGTACTTC. This encodes CASSPSGRVSYEQYF.

A few counts support this clonotype. V is TRBV4-3 and J is TRBJ2-1; possible D gene TRBD2, 7 bases. CDR1 LGHNA and CDR2 YSLEER come from the germline V gene. The CDR3 contains 17 residues. V was shortened by 0 bases and J by 5 bases, with 17 bases between the two germline ends. The CDR3 spells CASSQDPRGGQDNEQFF. CDR3 sequence (DNA): TGCGCCAGCAGCCAAGATCCTAGGGGGGGGCAGGACAATGAGCAGTTCTTC.

This clonotype was observed at least ten times. The chain joins TRBV7-9 to TRBJ2-1; no definite D call. V gave up 0 bases and J gave up 7 bases, with 13 bases separating them. This CDR3 comprises 15 residues. Germline V gene lookup returns CDR1 SEHNR and CDR2 FQNEAQ (reference sequence). CDR3 sequence (DNA): TGTGCCAGCAGCTTAGCGAGTGGCAGAAAGAATGAGCAGTTCTTC. This encodes CASSLASGRKNEQFF. Full variable domain (rest looked up from reference TRBV7-9 and TRBJ2-1): DTGVSQNPRHKITKRGQNVTFRCDPISEHNRLYWYRQTLGQGPEFLTYFQNEAQLEKSRLLSDRFSAERPKGSFSTLEIQRTEQGDSAMYLCASSLASGRKNEQFFGPGTRLTVL.

This clonotype was seen ten or more times. The rearrangement uses TRBV18 and TRBJ1-1, with D perhaps matching TRBD1 (6 bases). CDR3 size: 15 residues. V was cut by 3 bases and J by 4 bases, with 15 bases left in between. CDR1 and CDR2 from the germline V gene are KGHSH and LQKENI. CDR3 coding DNA: TGTGCCAGCTCACCCTCGGTTACCAGGGGCACTGAAGCTTTCTTT. Translated: CASSPSVTRGTEAFF.

This clonotype was picked up a small number of times. The rearrangement joins TRBV11-2 to TRBJ2-5, with a possible D match to TRBD2 (6 bases). V gave up 0 bases and J gave up 7 bases, with 12 bases separating them. In germline, CDR1 is SGHAT, CDR2 FQNNGV. The CDR3 sequence is 14 residues long. CDR3 amino acids: CASSLEGGFGTQYF. The CDR3 nucleotides read TGTGCCAGCAGCTTAGAAGGAGGGTTTGGGACCCAGTACTTC.

This chain uses TRBV27 with TRBJ2-3; D not resolved. CDR1 MNHEY and CDR2 SMNVEV come from the germline V gene (reference sequence). CDR3 length: 15 residues. Trimming cost V 0 bases and J 2 bases, with 9 bases left between them. CDR3 sequence (DNA): TGTGCCAGCAGTTTATCGGCCTGGCCCACAGATACGCAGTATTTT. Translation gives CASSLSAWPTDTQYF.

The CDR3 coding sequence is TGTGCCAGTAGTACTCGTCGGCAGGAAGAGACCCAGTACTTC. Its translation: CASSTRRQEETQYF. J is TRBJ2-5 and V is TRBV19; D unclear. The germline gives CDR1 LNHDA, CDR2 SQIVND (reference sequence). The CDR3 contains 14 residues. Trimming pared 4 bases from V and 3 bases from J, leaving 12 bases between.

The sample holds many counts of this clonotype. V and J are TRBV28 and TRBJ2-1, with 9 bases aligning to TRBD2. The germline V gene has CDR1 MDHEN and CDR2 SYDVKM. J was trimmed by 7 bases and V by 1 base; bases with no gene match: 2. This CDR3 spans 14 amino acids. As DNA, the CDR3 is TGTGCCAGCAGTTTATTGCGGGAGGGGAATGAGCAGTTCTTC. As protein: CASSLLREGNEQFF.

This clonotype was observed a handful of times. V and J are TRBV7-9 and TRBJ2-5, with D possibly being TRBD1 (5 bases). This CDR3 spans 17 amino acids. CDR1 SEHNR and CDR2 FQNEAQ come from the germline V gene (reference sequence). V was pared by 0 bases and J by 5 bases, with 19 bases between. CDR3 sequence (DNA): TGTGCCAGCAGCTTAGCGGACCCCAGTAGTAGGGGCGAGACCCAGTACTTC. Encoded protein: CASSLADPSSRGETQYF.

In this sample, this clonotype turned up a few times. V usage is TRBV7-6 and J usage is TRBJ2-6; D may be TRBD2 (5 bases). Germline CDR1 SGHVS, CDR2 FNYEAQ. The CDR3 has 16 amino acids. V shed 0 bases and J shed 0 bases, with 6 bases lying between them. CDR3: CASSLAGSSGANVLTF. The CDR3 nucleotides read TGTGCCAGCAGCTTAGCAGGGAGCTCTGGGGCCAACGTCCTGACTTTC.